This T cell receptor beta chain is drawn from a study of T cell repertoires in cytomegalovirus infection. On the study more broadly: TCR beta signatures that were public indicated CMV infection and matching HLA type.

This clonotype came up a few times. Its cognate antigen is unknown. TCRdb analysed the reads with MiXCR anew, one entry per CDR3 protein. The sample records about 310,000 distinct CDR3 sequences, 25% being singletons. This CDR3 is built from 15 residues. The germline gives CDR1 SGHTA, CDR2 FQGNSA. J lost 4 bases, V lost 3 bases, and 7 bases had no gene match. Study-wide results and limits: The response measured ex vivo was dominated by TCR beta clonotypes (HLA-C-restricted and CMV-specific).

The sample in question was cultured PBMCs, obtained from culture after CMV antigen stimulation. The source of this sequence is a human donor in good health (CMV status not recorded). Some clones in this sample may be carry-over from other donors' samples. The J gene is TRBJ1-2, the V gene TRBV7-2; 8 nucleotides line up with TRBD1. Here the CDR3 DNA reads TGTGCCAGCAGCTTCCAGGGGGCCACGTCCTATGGCTACACCTTC. The encoded protein is CASSFQGATSYGYTF. The variable domain in full, with the rest retrieved from reference TRBV7-2 and TRBJ1-2, is GAGVSQSPSNKVTEKGKDVELRCDPISGHTALYWYRQSLGQGLEFLIYFQGNSAPDKSGLPSDRFSAERTGGSVSTLTIQRTQQEDSAVYLCASSFQGATSYGYTFGSGTRLTVV.